The rows below give T cell receptor beta chains drawn from one sample of a study of shared clonotypes between healthy human individuals. Profiled with immunoSEQ multiplex PCR; TCRdb holds only in-frame clones, not every one. The sample lists about 2 million clones, 85% to 95% occurring once. Specimen: naive CD8+ T cells sorted from blood. The receptor source for this set is a man aged 18 to 30 in good health. Both conserved end residues are part of each CDR3. A D gene is named only where the DNA matches it firmly. For some rows the clone size is stated as once, few or many, or as a class when expanded; others skip it.

- | TRBJ2-3 | TRBV7-9 | TRBD1 | TGTGCCAGCAGCTCTTTCTTACAGGGGGCCACAGATACGCAGTATTTT | CASSSFLQGATDTQYF
- | TRBJ2-7 | TRBV30 | - | TGTGCCTGGAGTTATGGGAGCTCCTACGAGCAGTACTTC | CAWSYGSSYEQYF
- | TRBJ2-3 | TRBV5-1 | TRBD1 | TGCGCCAGCGTCGGACAGGGGGCAACAGATACGCAGTATTTT | CASVGQGATDTQYF
- | TRBJ1-2 | TRBV2 | - | TGTGCCAGCAGTGAGCCAGGGGTCTGGGGCTACACCTTC | CASSEPGVWGYTF
once | TRBJ2-3 | TRBV4-1 | - | TGCGCCAGCAGCCAAGTGTTCCTAGCAGAAGGCACAGATACGCAGTATTTT | CASSQVFLAEGTDTQYF
- | TRBJ2-7 | TRBV7-9 | TRBD2 | TGTGCCAGCAGTTCCGGGACTAGCGGCTCCTACGAGCAGTACTTC | CASSSGTSGSYEQYF
- | TRBJ2-1 | TRBV19 | TRBD2 | TGTGCCAGTAGTATAGGCGGACTAGTTCCTGAGCAGTTCTTC | CASSIGGLVPEQFF
- | TRBJ2-2 | TRBV28 | - | TGTGCCAGCAGTTCGACTAGTTTCCCCGGTAACACCGGGGAGCTGTTTTTT | CASSSTSFPGNTGELFF
- | TRBJ2-1 | TRBV28 | - | TGTGCCAGCAGTTTAGTTGGTGATGGACAGAGATCCCTCTCCGGGCGTCGGTGGGATGAGCAGTTCTTC | CASSLVGDGQRSLSGRRWDEQFF
once | TRBJ2-1 | TRBV9 | TRBD2 | TGTGCCAGCAGGAGGGGAGTAACTAGCGGGATCGATGAGCAGTTCTTC | CASRRGVTSGIDEQFF
- | TRBJ1-1 | TRBV2 | - | TGTGCCAGCGAGGGGAACACTGAAGCTTTCTTT | CASEGNTEAFF
- | TRBJ2-1 | TRBV28 | - | TGTGCCAGCAGTTTTAGTGGGGGGAGCTCCTACAATGAGCAGTTCTTC | CASSFSGGSSYNEQFF
- | TRBJ2-1 | TRBV12-5 | - | TGTGCTAGTGGTTTGGTAGGCGGGAATGAGCAGTTCTTC | CASGLVGGNEQFF
- | TRBJ2-1 | TRBV11-2 | TRBD2 | TGTGCCAGCAGCCGTAGCGGGGGGGTCAATGAGCAGTTCTTC | CASSRSGGVNEQFF
- | TRBJ1-2 | TRBV4-3 | - | TGCGCCAGCAGCCAAGTGGAAGGGACCTATGGCTACACCTTC | CASSQVEGTYGYTF